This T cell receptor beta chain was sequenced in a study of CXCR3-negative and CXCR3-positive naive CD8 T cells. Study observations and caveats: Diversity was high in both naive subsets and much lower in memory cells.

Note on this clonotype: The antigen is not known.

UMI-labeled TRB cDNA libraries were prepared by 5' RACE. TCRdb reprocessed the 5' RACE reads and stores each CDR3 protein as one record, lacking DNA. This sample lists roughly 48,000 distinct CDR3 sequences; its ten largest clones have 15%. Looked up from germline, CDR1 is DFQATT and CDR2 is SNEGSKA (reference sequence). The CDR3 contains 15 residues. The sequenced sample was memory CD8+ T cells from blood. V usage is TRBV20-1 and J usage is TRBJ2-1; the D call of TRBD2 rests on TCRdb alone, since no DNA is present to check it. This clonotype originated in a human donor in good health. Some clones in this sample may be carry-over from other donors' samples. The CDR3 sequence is CSATQTGTGYNEQFF.